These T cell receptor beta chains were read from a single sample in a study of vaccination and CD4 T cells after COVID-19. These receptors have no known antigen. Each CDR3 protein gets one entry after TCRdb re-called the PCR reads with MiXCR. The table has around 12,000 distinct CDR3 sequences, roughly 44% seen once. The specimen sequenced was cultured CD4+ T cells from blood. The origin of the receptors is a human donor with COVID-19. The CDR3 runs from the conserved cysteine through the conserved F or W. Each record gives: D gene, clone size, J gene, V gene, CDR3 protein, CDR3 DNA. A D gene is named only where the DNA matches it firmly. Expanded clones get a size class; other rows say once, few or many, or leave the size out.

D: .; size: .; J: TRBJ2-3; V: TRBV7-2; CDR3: CASSLSWGADTQYF; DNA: TGTGCCAGCAGCTTAAGTTGGGGAGCAGATACGCAGTATTTT
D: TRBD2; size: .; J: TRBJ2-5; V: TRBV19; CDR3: CASKTSGGTKETQYF; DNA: TGTGCCAGTAAAACTAGCGGGGGGACCAAAGAGACCCAGTACTTC
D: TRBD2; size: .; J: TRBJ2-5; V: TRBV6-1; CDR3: CASNRGGETQYF; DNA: TGTGCCAGCAACCGGGGGGGGGAGACCCAGTACTTC
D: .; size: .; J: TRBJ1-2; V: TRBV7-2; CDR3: CASSSHGTLPNYGYTF; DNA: TGTGCCAGCAGCTCTCACGGGACGCTCCCTAACTATGGCTACACCTTC
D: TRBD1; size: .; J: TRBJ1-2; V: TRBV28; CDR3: CASSIMGQGDYGYTF; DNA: TGTGCCAGCAGTATTATGGGACAGGGTGACTATGGCTACACCTTC
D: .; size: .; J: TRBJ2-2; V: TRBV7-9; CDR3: CATHPERQNTGELFF; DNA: TGTGCCACACACCCTGAAAGACAGAACACCGGGGAGCTGTTTTTT
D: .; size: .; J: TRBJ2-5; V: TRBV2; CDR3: CASSDRSVPQYF; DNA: TGTGCCAGCAGTGACAGATCCGTCCCCCAGTACTTC
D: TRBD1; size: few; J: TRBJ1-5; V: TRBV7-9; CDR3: CASSRDRGFRRQHF; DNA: TGTGCCAGCAGCCGGGACAGGGGCTTTCGGCGCCAGCATTTT
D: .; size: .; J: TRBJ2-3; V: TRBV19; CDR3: CASSIDPRDTQYF; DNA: TGTGCCAGTAGTATAGACCCACGAGATACGCAGTATTTT
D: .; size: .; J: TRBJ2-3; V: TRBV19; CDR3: CASRDYTTSTDTQYF; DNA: TGTGCCAGTCGCGACTATACCACTAGCACAGATACGCAGTATTTT
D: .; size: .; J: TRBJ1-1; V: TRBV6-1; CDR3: CATPAGQNTEAFF; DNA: TGTGCCACCCCCGCAGGGCAGAACACTGAAGCTTTCTTT
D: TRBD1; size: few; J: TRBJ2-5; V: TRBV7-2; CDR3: CASSLGVGGARETQYF; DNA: TGTGCCAGCAGCTTAGGGGTAGGGGGCGCTAGGGAGACCCAGTACTTC
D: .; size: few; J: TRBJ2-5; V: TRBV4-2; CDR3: CASSRNQGLTPQETQYF; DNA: TGTGCCAGCAGCCGAAACCAGGGTCTCACCCCCCAAGAGACCCAGTACTTC
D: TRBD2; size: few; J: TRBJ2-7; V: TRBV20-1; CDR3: CSARDVWRGGNEQYF; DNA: TGCAGTGCTAGAGATGTGTGGCGGGGGGGTAACGAGCAGTACTTC
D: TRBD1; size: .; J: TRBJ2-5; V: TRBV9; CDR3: CASSAQGRETQYF; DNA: TGTGCCAGCAGCGCACAGGGGCGAGAGACCCAGTACTTC
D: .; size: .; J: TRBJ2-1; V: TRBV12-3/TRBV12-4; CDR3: CASSFRRMNEQFF; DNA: TGTGCCAGCAGTTTCCGCCGTATGAATGAGCAGTTCTTC
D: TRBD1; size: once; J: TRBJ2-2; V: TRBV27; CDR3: CASSLSDRANTGELFF; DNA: TGTGCCAGCAGTTTATCTGACAGGGCGAACACCGGGGAGCTGTTTTTT
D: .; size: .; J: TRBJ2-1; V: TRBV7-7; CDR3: CASSPGSSYNEQFF; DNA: TGTGCTAGCAGCCCCGGGAGCTCCTACAATGAGCAGTTCTTC
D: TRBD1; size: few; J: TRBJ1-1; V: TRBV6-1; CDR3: CATGTGGRDTEAFF; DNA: TGTGCCACTGGGACAGGGGGTCGAGACACTGAAGCTTTCTTT
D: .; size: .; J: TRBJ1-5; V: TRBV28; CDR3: CASTAGEGPQHF; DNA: TGTGCCAGCACGGCGGGGGAGGGTCCCCAGCATTTT
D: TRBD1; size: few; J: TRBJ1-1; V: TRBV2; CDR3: CASSGGRTGGGLEAFF; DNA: TGTGCCAGCAGTGGGGGGAGGACAGGGGGAGGCTTGGAAGCTTTCTTT
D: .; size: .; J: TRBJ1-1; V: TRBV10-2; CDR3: CASVDRNTEAFF; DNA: TGCGCCAGCGTAGACAGAAACACTGAAGCTTTCTTT
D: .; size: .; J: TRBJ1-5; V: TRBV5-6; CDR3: CASILGQVQGPQHF; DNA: TGTGCCAGCATCTTGGGCCAGGTTCAGGGGCCCCAGCATTTT
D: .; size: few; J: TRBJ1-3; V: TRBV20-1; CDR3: CSASRGERNTIYF; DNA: TGCAGTGCTAGTCGGGGGGAAAGAAACACCATATATTTT
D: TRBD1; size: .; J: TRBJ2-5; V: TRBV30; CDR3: CAWSDRGGETQYF; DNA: TGTGCCTGGTCGGACAGGGGGGGGGAGACCCAGTACTTC
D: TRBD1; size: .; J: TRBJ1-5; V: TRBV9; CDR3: CASATGVNNQPQHF; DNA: TGTGCCAGCGCAACAGGGGTGAACAATCAGCCCCAGCATTTT
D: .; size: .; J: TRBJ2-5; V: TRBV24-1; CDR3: CATSDSSVETQYF; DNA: TGTGCCACCAGTGATTCTAGCGTGGAGACCCAGTACTTC
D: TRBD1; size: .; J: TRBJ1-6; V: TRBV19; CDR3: CASNPGTGNSPLHF; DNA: TGTGCCAGCAATCCCGGGACAGGGAACTCACCCCTCCACTTT
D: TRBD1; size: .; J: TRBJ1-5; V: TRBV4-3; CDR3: CASSRPGQGDYSNQPQHF; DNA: TGCGCCAGCAGCCGACCGGGACAGGGAGACTATAGCAATCAGCCCCAGCATTTT
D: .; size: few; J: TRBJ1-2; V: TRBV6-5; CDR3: CASSYLGGSAGFGYTF; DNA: TGTGCCAGCAGTTACCTTGGGGGTAGCGCGGGATTCGGCTACACCTTC
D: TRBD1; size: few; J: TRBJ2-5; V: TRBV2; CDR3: CASIEQGVSQETQYF; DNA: TGTGCCAGCATAGAACAGGGGGTATCCCAAGAGACCCAGTACTTC